This T cell receptor beta chain was recovered during a study of memory CD4+ T cells and cytomegalovirus serostatus. Study as a whole: Of the healthy Belgian adults, several were CMV seropositive and 20 to 25 seronegative.

Assay: immunoSEQ multiplex PCR; the TCRdb copy retains only in-frame clones and omits some. The sample comprises tens of thousands of clones, 80% to 85% of which are singletons, and 1% to 1.2% rests with the top ten. Single viable CD3+CD4+CD8-CD45RO+ cells were sorted as the memory CD4+ T cells. After thawing, CD4+ T cells were positively selected. In regard to this clone: What it binds is unknown.

The CDR3 is made up of 14 amino acids. Germline lookup yields CDR1 ENHRY and CDR2 SYGVKD. The trim removed 8 bases at V and 6 bases at J, leaving 9 bases unmatched. The study, taken as a whole, reports: Of about 150 reported CMV TCRbeta sequences, around 62 were found in memory CD4+ repertoires. The CMV-associated TCR signature appears largely within the CD4+ memory repertoire.

Sequencing input: memory CD4+ T cells from blood. The J gene is TRBJ2-7, the V gene TRBV10-3, with TRBD1 identical over 11 bases. This TCR derives from an adult in good health and CMV-seronegative. The CDR3 loop reads CAILPGQGVLEQYF. As DNA, the CDR3 is TGTGCCATCTTACCGGGACAGGGGGTTCTCGAGCAGTACTTC.